Listed below are T cell receptor beta chains from one sample, sequenced in a study of cytomegalovirus exposure and HLA in healthy donors. The data were produced by immunoSEQ multiplex PCR, yet TCRdb's version contains in-frame clones alone and is incomplete. The table includes 90,000 to 120,000 clones, about 79% detected once. The sequenced sample consisted of PBMCs. The source of these receptors is a man aged 60 to 69 in good health and CMV-seropositive. CDR3s include the opening cysteine and the closing phenylalanine or tryptophan. The order of the fields is clone size, D gene, V gene, J gene, CDR3 DNA, CDR3 protein. D genes are given only for firm matches. Size values are once, few and many counts, or a class for expanded clones, and some rows have none.

clone_size: .; d_call: .; v_call: TRBV30; j_call: TRBJ1-1; cdr3_nt: TGTGCCGGCTCTACAGGGAACACTGAAGCTTTCTTT; cdr3_aa: CAGSTGNTEAFF
clone_size: .; d_call: .; v_call: TRBV7-2; j_call: TRBJ2-7; cdr3_nt: TGTGCCAGCAGCTTAAGGACTAACCCTACGGGGCAGTACTTC; cdr3_aa: CASSLRTNPTGQYF
clone_size: .; d_call: .; v_call: TRBV7-2; j_call: TRBJ2-5; cdr3_nt: TGTGCCAGCAGCTTATCAGAGGCCCAGTACTTC; cdr3_aa: CASSLSEAQYF
clone_size: .; d_call: TRBD1; v_call: TRBV25-1; j_call: TRBJ1-2; cdr3_nt: TGTGCCAGCAGAGGGACAGGGGCTAACTATGGCTACACCTTC; cdr3_aa: CASRGTGANYGYTF
clone_size: .; d_call: .; v_call: TRBV27; j_call: TRBJ1-4; cdr3_nt: TGTGCCAGCAGTTCAACAGGAGAAAAACTGTTTTTT; cdr3_aa: CASSSTGEKLFF
clone_size: .; d_call: TRBD1; v_call: TRBV11-2; j_call: TRBJ1-1; cdr3_nt: TGTGCCAGCAGAGGGGATACGACAGGGAGAAGCACTGAAGCTTTCTTT; cdr3_aa: CASRGDTTGRSTEAFF
clone_size: .; d_call: TRBD1; v_call: TRBV6-1; j_call: TRBJ1-6; cdr3_nt: TGTGCCAGCAGTGAACGGGGGCAGGGGGCGAATAATTCACCCCTCCACTTT; cdr3_aa: CASSERGQGANNSPLHF
clone_size: .; d_call: .; v_call: TRBV7-6; j_call: TRBJ1-1; cdr3_nt: TGTGCCAGCAGCTTATCCCAAGGGGTGAACACTGAAGCTTTCTTT; cdr3_aa: CASSLSQGVNTEAFF
clone_size: .; d_call: TRBD2; v_call: TRBV19; j_call: TRBJ2-3; cdr3_nt: TGTGCCAGTAGTATGACTAGCGGGACTCTCACAGATACGCAGTATTTT; cdr3_aa: CASSMTSGTLTDTQYF
clone_size: .; d_call: TRBD1; v_call: TRBV2; j_call: TRBJ2-6; cdr3_nt: TGTGCCAGCAGTAAGGACAGGGCTCTTGGGGCCAACGTCCTGACTTTC; cdr3_aa: CASSKDRALGANVLTF
clone_size: .; d_call: .; v_call: TRBV19; j_call: TRBJ1-1; cdr3_nt: TGTGCCAGTAGTATATCCGCCAGTGCGAGGACTGAAGCTTTCTTT; cdr3_aa: CASSISASARTEAFF
clone_size: .; d_call: TRBD2; v_call: TRBV6-5; j_call: TRBJ2-2; cdr3_nt: TGTGCCATCCGGGAGGGGCCGGACACCGGGGAGCTGTTTTTT; cdr3_aa: CAIREGPDTGELFF
clone_size: .; d_call: TRBD1; v_call: TRBV6-1; j_call: TRBJ1-6; cdr3_nt: TGTGCCAGCAGTTTACAGGGGGCAGAGAATTCACCCCTCCACTTT; cdr3_aa: CASSLQGAENSPLHF
clone_size: few; d_call: .; v_call: TRBV14; j_call: TRBJ1-1; cdr3_nt: TGTGCCAGCAGCCAAAGCACTGGAGGATGGACTGAAGCTTTCTTT; cdr3_aa: CASSQSTGGWTEAFF
clone_size: .; d_call: TRBD1; v_call: TRBV18; j_call: TRBJ1-2; cdr3_nt: TGTGCCAGCTCACCACCGAAGGGACAGGGGGCAGGAGATGGCTACACCTTC; cdr3_aa: CASSPPKGQGAGDGYTF
clone_size: .; d_call: .; v_call: TRBV5-1; j_call: TRBJ2-7; cdr3_nt: TGCGCCAGCAGCGACGCGGGATATACCTACGAGCAGTACTTC; cdr3_aa: CASSDAGYTYEQYF
clone_size: .; d_call: .; v_call: TRBV19; j_call: TRBJ2-7; cdr3_nt: TGCGCCAGTACCCCGGGACAATCCTACGAGCAGTACTTC; cdr3_aa: CASTPGQSYEQYF
clone_size: .; d_call: TRBD1; v_call: TRBV2; j_call: TRBJ1-2; cdr3_nt: TGTGCCAGTACGCCCGACAGGGGAAGTGCTGGCTACACCTTC; cdr3_aa: CASTPDRGSAGYTF
clone_size: .; d_call: .; v_call: TRBV2; j_call: TRBJ2-5; cdr3_nt: TGTGCCAGCAGCGATGGGGCCGGATGGACCCAGTACTTC; cdr3_aa: CASSDGAGWTQYF
clone_size: .; d_call: .; v_call: TRBV7-3; j_call: TRBJ1-1; cdr3_nt: TGTGCCAGCAGCTTAAGTTCACAGACTGAAGCTTTCTTT; cdr3_aa: CASSLSSQTEAFF
clone_size: .; d_call: TRBD2; v_call: TRBV19; j_call: TRBJ2-7; cdr3_nt: TGTGCCAGTAGTATAGGTAGCGGGCGTTACGAGCAGTACTTC; cdr3_aa: CASSIGSGRYEQYF
clone_size: .; d_call: TRBD2; v_call: TRBV5-1; j_call: TRBJ2-5; cdr3_nt: TGCGCCAGCAGAGAAGGACTAGCGGGGGGAGAGACCCAGTACTTC; cdr3_aa: CASREGLAGGETQYF
clone_size: .; d_call: .; v_call: TRBV5-1; j_call: TRBJ2-5; cdr3_nt: TGCGCCAGCAGCGCAACCAGTGGAGTCCAAGAGACCCAGTACTTC; cdr3_aa: CASSATSGVQETQYF
clone_size: few; d_call: .; v_call: TRBV5-1; j_call: TRBJ1-1; cdr3_nt: TGCGCCAGCAGCTTGACAGGGCCCACTGAAGCTTTCTTT; cdr3_aa: CASSLTGPTEAFF
clone_size: .; d_call: TRBD2; v_call: TRBV11-3; j_call: TRBJ2-5; cdr3_nt: TGTGCCAGCAGCTTAGGGACTAGCGGGGTCCAAGAGACCCAGTACTTC; cdr3_aa: CASSLGTSGVQETQYF
clone_size: .; d_call: .; v_call: TRBV2; j_call: TRBJ2-3; cdr3_nt: .; cdr3_aa: CASILDTVGNTQYF
clone_size: .; d_call: .; v_call: TRBV9; j_call: TRBJ2-2; cdr3_nt: TGTGCCAGCAGCGTAGTCGTAGGAGCGAGCACCGGGGAGCTGTTTTTT; cdr3_aa: CASSVVVGASTGELFF
clone_size: .; d_call: TRBD1; v_call: TRBV10-3; j_call: TRBJ2-2; cdr3_nt: TGTGCCATCAGTGAGTCGGACAGGGCTCGCACCGGGGAGCTGTTTTTT; cdr3_aa: CAISESDRARTGELFF
clone_size: .; d_call: .; v_call: TRBV28; j_call: TRBJ2-7; cdr3_nt: TGTGCCAGCAGTTTGAGGGTTTTGGCCGAGCAGTACTTC; cdr3_aa: CASSLRVLAEQYF
clone_size: few; d_call: TRBD2; v_call: TRBV7-8; j_call: TRBJ2-7; cdr3_nt: TGTGCCAGCAGCTTAGGGATTGCGAGGGGTAGCGGGTCGTCCGAGCAGTACTTC; cdr3_aa: CASSLGIARGSGSSEQYF
clone_size: .; d_call: TRBD2; v_call: TRBV18; j_call: TRBJ2-7; cdr3_nt: TGTGCCAGCTCGCTCCGGACTAGCGGGGGGAGCTACGAGCAGTACTTC; cdr3_aa: CASSLRTSGGSYEQYF
clone_size: .; d_call: .; v_call: TRBV9; j_call: TRBJ2-2; cdr3_nt: TGTGCCAGCAGCGTAGCCGGGAACACCGGGGAGCTGTTTTTT; cdr3_aa: CASSVAGNTGELFF
clone_size: .; d_call: .; v_call: TRBV7-9; j_call: TRBJ1-1; cdr3_nt: TGTGCCAGCAGCTTAGGGAGCGCATACACTGAAGCTTTCTTT; cdr3_aa: CASSLGSAYTEAFF
clone_size: .; d_call: TRBD1; v_call: TRBV7-8; j_call: TRBJ2-7; cdr3_nt: TGTGCCAGCAGTTATTCCGGGACAGGGGGCTCTTCCCACGAGCAGTACTTC; cdr3_aa: CASSYSGTGGSSHEQYF
clone_size: once; d_call: TRBD2; v_call: TRBV18; j_call: TRBJ2-2; cdr3_nt: TGTGCCAGCTCACTCCCGGCGGGGGAGGCCACCGGGGAGCTGTTTTTT; cdr3_aa: CASSLPAGEATGELFF
clone_size: .; d_call: TRBD2; v_call: TRBV30; j_call: TRBJ2-7; cdr3_nt: TGTGCCTGGAGTGAGGGACTAGCGGGGGCCCCCTACGAGCAGTACTTC; cdr3_aa: CAWSEGLAGAPYEQYF
clone_size: .; d_call: TRBD2; v_call: TRBV5-5; j_call: TRBJ2-5; cdr3_nt: TGTGCCAGCAGCTTGGGAGGGGACCCGGGGGGGGCCCAGTACTTC; cdr3_aa: CASSLGGDPGGAQYF
clone_size: .; d_call: TRBD1; v_call: TRBV13; j_call: TRBJ2-6; cdr3_nt: TGTGCCAGCAGCCTATACCGAAGGGACAGGGGGAGAGCTGGGGCCAACGTCCTGACTTTC; cdr3_aa: CASSLYRRDRGRAGANVLTF
clone_size: .; d_call: TRBD1; v_call: TRBV5-1; j_call: TRBJ2-7; cdr3_nt: TGCGCCAGCAGCTCGGGACAGGGTCCCTACGAGCAGTACTTC; cdr3_aa: CASSSGQGPYEQYF
clone_size: .; d_call: TRBD2; v_call: TRBV7-6; j_call: TRBJ2-2; cdr3_nt: TGTGCCAGCAGCTTAGCTCCTAGCGGGGGAACCGGGGAGCTGTTTTTT; cdr3_aa: CASSLAPSGGTGELFF
clone_size: .; d_call: TRBD2; v_call: TRBV29-1; j_call: TRBJ2-3; cdr3_nt: TGCAGCGTCCCTTACAGCGGGGGGTACACAGATACGCAGTATTTT; cdr3_aa: CSVPYSGGYTDTQYF
clone_size: few; d_call: .; v_call: TRBV7-2; j_call: TRBJ1-4; cdr3_nt: TGTGCCAGCAGCCCTAGACCTATAACTAATGAAAAACTGTTTTTT; cdr3_aa: CASSPRPITNEKLFF
clone_size: .; d_call: TRBD2; v_call: TRBV28; j_call: TRBJ2-7; cdr3_nt: TGTGCCAGCATAGGGGGGACTAGGAGCTCCTACGAGCAGTACTTC; cdr3_aa: CASIGGTRSSYEQYF
clone_size: .; d_call: TRBD1; v_call: TRBV6-1; j_call: TRBJ1-4; cdr3_nt: TGTGCCAGCAGTGAAATTTTGGGGACAGGGGGAGAAAAACTGTTTTTT; cdr3_aa: CASSEILGTGGEKLFF
clone_size: .; d_call: .; v_call: TRBV15; j_call: TRBJ1-2; cdr3_nt: TGTGCCACCAGCAGTGATACAGGGTTTGGATATGGCTACACCTTC; cdr3_aa: CATSSDTGFGYGYTF
clone_size: .; d_call: TRBD2; v_call: TRBV5-1; j_call: TRBJ2-1; cdr3_nt: TGCGCCAGCAGCTTGGGGGCGGGGGGGGTCTACAATGAGCAGTTCTTC; cdr3_aa: CASSLGAGGVYNEQFF
clone_size: .; d_call: TRBD2; v_call: TRBV11-2; j_call: TRBJ2-5; cdr3_nt: TGTGCCAGCAGCCGGGGGGGTCAAGAGACCCAGTACTTC; cdr3_aa: CASSRGGQETQYF
clone_size: .; d_call: TRBD2; v_call: TRBV7-2; j_call: TRBJ2-5; cdr3_nt: TGTGCCAGCAGCAGGACTAGCGGGGGGACCCAGTACTTC; cdr3_aa: CASSRTSGGTQYF
clone_size: .; d_call: .; v_call: TRBV11-2; j_call: TRBJ2-7; cdr3_nt: TGTGCCAGCAGCTTCGGGACATCCTACGAGCAGTACTTC; cdr3_aa: CASSFGTSYEQYF
clone_size: few; d_call: .; v_call: TRBV7-2; j_call: TRBJ2-5; cdr3_nt: TGTGCCAGCAGCTTAATCTACCTCCCAGAGACCCAGTACTTC; cdr3_aa: CASSLIYLPETQYF
clone_size: .; d_call: TRBD2; v_call: TRBV5-4; j_call: TRBJ2-7; cdr3_nt: TGTGCCAGCAGCTTGGCCTCGGGGGGGGGCGACGAGCAGTACTTC; cdr3_aa: CASSLASGGGDEQYF
clone_size: .; d_call: .; v_call: TRBV9; j_call: TRBJ1-1; cdr3_nt: TGTGCCAGCAGCCTACGGGACAACATGAACACTGAAGCTTTCTTT; cdr3_aa: CASSLRDNMNTEAFF
clone_size: .; d_call: TRBD1; v_call: TRBV5-4; j_call: TRBJ2-7; cdr3_nt: TGTGCCAGCAGCTTAATCCGGGACAGCGAGCAGTACTTC; cdr3_aa: CASSLIRDSEQYF
clone_size: .; d_call: .; v_call: TRBV9; j_call: TRBJ1-1; cdr3_nt: TGTGCCAGCAGCGTACCCCTACAGGGATCAATGAACACTGAAGCTTTCTTT; cdr3_aa: CASSVPLQGSMNTEAFF